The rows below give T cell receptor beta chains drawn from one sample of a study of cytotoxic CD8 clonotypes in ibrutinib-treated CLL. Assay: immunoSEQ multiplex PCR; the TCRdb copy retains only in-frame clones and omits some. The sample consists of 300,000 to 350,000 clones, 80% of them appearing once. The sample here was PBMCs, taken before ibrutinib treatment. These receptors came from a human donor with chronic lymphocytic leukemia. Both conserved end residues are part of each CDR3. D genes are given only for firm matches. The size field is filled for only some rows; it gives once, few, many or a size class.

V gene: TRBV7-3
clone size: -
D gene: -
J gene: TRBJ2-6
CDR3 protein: CASSFLVPGSGANVLTF
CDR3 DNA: TGTGCCAGCAGCTTCCTCGTGCCCGGCTCTGGGGCCAACGTCCTGACTTTC

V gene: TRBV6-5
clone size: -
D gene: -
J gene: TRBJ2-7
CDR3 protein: CASSLRGTYEQYF
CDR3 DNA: TGTGCCAGCAGTCTCCGGGGGACCTACGAGCAGTACTTC

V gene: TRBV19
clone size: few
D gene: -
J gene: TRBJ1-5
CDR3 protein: CASSGTADYPQHF
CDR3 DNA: TGTGCCAGTAGTGGCACGGCGGATTATCCCCAGCATTTT

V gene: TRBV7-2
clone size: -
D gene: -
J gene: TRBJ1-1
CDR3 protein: CASSLVQGPTEAFF
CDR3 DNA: TGTGCCAGCAGCTTAGTTCAGGGACCCACTGAAGCTTTCTTT

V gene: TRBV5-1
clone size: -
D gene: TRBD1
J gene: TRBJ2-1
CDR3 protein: CASSWQGANSYNEQFF
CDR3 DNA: TGCGCCAGCAGCTGGCAGGGGGCAAACTCCTACAATGAGCAGTTCTTC

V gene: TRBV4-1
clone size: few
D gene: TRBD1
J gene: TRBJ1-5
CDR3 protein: CASSYRGSQPQHF
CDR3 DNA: TGCGCCAGCAGCTACAGGGGAAGTCAGCCCCAGCATTTT

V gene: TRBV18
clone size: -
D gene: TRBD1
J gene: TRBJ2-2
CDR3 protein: CASSPRDSSNTGELFF
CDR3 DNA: TGTGCCAGCTCACCTCGGGACAGCTCGAACACCGGGGAGCTGTTTTTT

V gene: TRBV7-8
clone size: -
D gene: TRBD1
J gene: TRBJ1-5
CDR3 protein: CASSLTGDGDQPQHF
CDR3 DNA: TGTGCCAGCAGCTTGACAGGGGACGGTGATCAGCCCCAGCATTTT

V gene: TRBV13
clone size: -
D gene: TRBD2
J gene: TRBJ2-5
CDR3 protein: CASSLAGGETQYF
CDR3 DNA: TGTGCCAGCAGCTTAGCGGGAGGAGAGACCCAGTACTTC

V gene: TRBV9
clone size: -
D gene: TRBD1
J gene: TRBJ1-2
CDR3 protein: CASSAPRDRELGYTF
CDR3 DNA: TGTGCCAGCAGCGCCCCTAGGGACAGGGAGCTTGGCTACACCTTC

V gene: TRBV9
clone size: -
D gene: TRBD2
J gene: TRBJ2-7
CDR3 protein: CASSVEASGGNTYEQYF
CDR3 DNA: TGTGCCAGCAGCGTAGAGGCTAGCGGGGGGAATACCTACGAGCAGTACTTC

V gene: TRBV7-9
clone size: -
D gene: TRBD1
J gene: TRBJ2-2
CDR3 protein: CASSGRLTGLTGELFF
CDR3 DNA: TGTGCCAGCAGCGGGCGCCTGACAGGGTTAACCGGGGAGCTGTTTTTT

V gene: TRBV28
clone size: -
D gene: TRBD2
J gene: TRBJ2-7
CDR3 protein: CASSVRGLAFEQYF
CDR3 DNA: TGTGCCAGCAGTGTCCGGGGACTAGCCTTCGAGCAGTACTTC

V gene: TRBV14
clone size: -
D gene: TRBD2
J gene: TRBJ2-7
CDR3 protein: CASSRTSGAYEQYF
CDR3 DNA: TGTGCCAGCAGCAGGACTAGCGGGGCCTACGAGCAGTACTTC

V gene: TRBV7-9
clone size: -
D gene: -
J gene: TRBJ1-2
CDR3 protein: CASSPRFGSYYGYTF
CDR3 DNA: TGTGCCAGCAGCCCGAGATTTGGGTCTTACTATGGCTACACCTTC

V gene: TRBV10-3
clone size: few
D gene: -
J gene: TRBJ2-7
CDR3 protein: CAISEKRQATYEQYF
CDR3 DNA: TGTGCCATCAGTGAGAAAAGGCAGGCGACCTACGAGCAGTACTTC

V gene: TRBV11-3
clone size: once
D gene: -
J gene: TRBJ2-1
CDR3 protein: CASSLASSYNEQFF
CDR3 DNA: TGTGCCAGCAGCTTGGCCAGCTCCTACAATGAGCAGTTCTTC

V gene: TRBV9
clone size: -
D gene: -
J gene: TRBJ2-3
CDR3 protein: CASSAGALGTDTQYF
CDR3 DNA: TGTGCCAGCAGCGCCGGGGCGCTTGGCACAGATACGCAGTATTTT

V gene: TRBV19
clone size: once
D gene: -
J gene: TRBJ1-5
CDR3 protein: CASSIDIGNQPQHF
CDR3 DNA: TGTGCCAGTAGTATCGATATTGGGAATCAGCCCCAGCATTTT

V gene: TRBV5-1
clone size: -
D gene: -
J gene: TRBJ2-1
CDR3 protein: CASSLQNSGNEQFF
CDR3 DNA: TGCGCCAGCAGCTTACAAAACTCCGGCAATGAGCAGTTCTTC

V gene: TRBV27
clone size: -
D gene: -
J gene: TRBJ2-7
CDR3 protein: CASSLRDTDYEQYF
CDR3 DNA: TGTGCCAGCAGTTTAAGGGACACTGACTACGAGCAGTACTTC

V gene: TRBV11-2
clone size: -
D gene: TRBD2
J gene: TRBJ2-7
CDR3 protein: CASSLDSGLGDYEQYF
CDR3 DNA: TGTGCCAGCAGCTTAGACTCGGGACTAGGAGATTACGAGCAGTACTTC

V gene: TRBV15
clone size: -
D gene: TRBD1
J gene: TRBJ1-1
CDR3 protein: CATSTEQGAGTEAFF
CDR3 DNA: TGTGCCACCAGCACAGAACAGGGGGCAGGAACTGAAGCTTTCTTT

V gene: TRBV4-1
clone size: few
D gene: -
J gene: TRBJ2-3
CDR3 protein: CASSQQFSADTQYF
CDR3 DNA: TGCGCCAGCAGCCAGCAATTCTCGGCAGATACGCAGTATTTT

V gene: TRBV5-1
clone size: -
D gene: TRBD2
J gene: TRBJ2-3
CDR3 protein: CASSLVGLAGLTDTQYF
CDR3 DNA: TGCGCCAGCAGCTTGGTCGGGCTAGCGGGACTCACAGATACGCAGTATTTT

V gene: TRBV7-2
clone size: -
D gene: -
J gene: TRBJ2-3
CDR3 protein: CASSFPEAGMSTDTQYF
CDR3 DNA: TGTGCCAGCAGCTTCCCGGAGGCGGGAATGAGCACAGATACGCAGTATTTT

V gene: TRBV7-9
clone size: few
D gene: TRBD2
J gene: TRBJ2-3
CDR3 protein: CASSSQRERTDTQYF
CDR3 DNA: TGTGCCAGCAGCTCCCAGCGGGAGCGCACAGATACGCAGTATTTT